This T cell receptor (beta chain) was recovered during a study of identical twins. The study, taken as a whole, reports: Abundant beta clonotypes from cord blood had fewer insertions, unlike memory repertoires, which showed none.

On this clonotype: Its matching antigen is unknown.

TCRdb called the 5' RACE reads again in MiXCR, with one record for every CDR3 protein. The sample lists about 530,000 distinct CDR3 sequences, 13% to 15% occurring once. This same sample was also part of a study on yellow fever vaccine responses in identical twins.

The clonotype originates from a woman younger than 30 in good health. Sequencing used CD4+ T cells sorted from blood.

The DNA of the CDR3 is TGTGCCAGCAGCTTAGCAGGCTCGAGCGGGGAGCTGTTTTTT. It yields the protein CASSLAGSSGELFF. The V call is TRBV7-9, the J call TRBJ2-2, with D hard to call. The CDR3 is made up of 14 amino acids. V dropped 0 bases and J dropped 7 bases, with 9 bases sitting between them. CDR1 and CDR2 (germline): SEHNR, FQNEAQ (reference sequence).